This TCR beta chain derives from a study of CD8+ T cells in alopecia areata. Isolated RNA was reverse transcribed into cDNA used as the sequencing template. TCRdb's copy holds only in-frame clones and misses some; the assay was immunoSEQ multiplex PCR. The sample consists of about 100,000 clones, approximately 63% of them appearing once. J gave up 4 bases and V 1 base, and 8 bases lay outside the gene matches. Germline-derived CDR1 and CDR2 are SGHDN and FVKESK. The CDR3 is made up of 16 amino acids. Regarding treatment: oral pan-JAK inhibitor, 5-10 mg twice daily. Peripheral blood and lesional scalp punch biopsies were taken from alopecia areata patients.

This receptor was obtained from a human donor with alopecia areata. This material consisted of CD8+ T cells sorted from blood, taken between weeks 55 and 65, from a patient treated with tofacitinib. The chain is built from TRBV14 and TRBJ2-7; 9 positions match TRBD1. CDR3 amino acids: CASSQGGTGTLYEQYF. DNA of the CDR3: TGTGCCAGCAGCCAAGGGGGGACAGGGACACTTTACGAGCAGTACTTC. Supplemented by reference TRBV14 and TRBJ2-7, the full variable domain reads EAGVTQFPSHSVIEKGQTVTLRCDPISGHDNLYWYRRVMGKEIKFLLHFVKESKQDESGMPNNRFLAERTGGTYSTLKVQPAELEDSGVYFCASSQGGTGTLYEQYFGPGTRLTVT.